This TCR beta chain was observed in a study of memory CD4+ T cells and cytomegalovirus serostatus. Study outcomes and limitations: CMV serostatus prediction reached median AUC approximately 0.95, or 0.91 with US-trained model. Each of approximately 70 CMV-associated TCRbeta sequences occurred in one to five individuals.

Single viable CD3+CD4+CD8-CD45RO+ cells were sorted as the memory CD4+ T cells. Remarks on this clone: Antigen: not known.

Assay: immunoSEQ multiplex PCR; the TCRdb copy retains only in-frame clones and omits some. The sample yields approximately 63,000 clones, about three quarters seen once. Trimming took off 0 bases at V and 0 bases at J, with 12 bases between the two ends. Germline CDR1 and CDR2: SGHVS and FNYEAQ. The CDR3 has 16 residues. The genes are TRBV7-6 and TRBJ2-7, with D possibly being TRBD1 (6 bases). Input material: memory CD4+ T cells from blood. This TCR was sampled from an adult in good health and CMV-seronegative. Some clones in this sample may be carry-over from other donors' samples. The CDR3, as DNA: TGTGCCAGCAGCTTAGCGGCGACAGGACCCTCCTACGAGCAGTACTTC. It yields the protein CASSLAATGPSYEQYF.